A single sample gave rise to the 7 T cell receptor beta chains below, sequenced in a study of T cell repertoires in cytomegalovirus infection. TCRdb redid the calling of the reads with MiXCR, one entry per CDR3 protein. The sample consists of roughly 320,000 distinct CDR3 sequences, around 9.5% of them appearing once. The source material was PBMCs. The receptor set was obtained from a human donor in good health (CMV status not recorded). Some clones in this sample may be carry-over from other donors' samples.

The table lists this clonotype with many counts. V is TRBV7-2 and J is TRBJ2-3; D gene ambiguous. The CDR3 has 15 residues. Germline assignment: CDR1 SGHTA and CDR2 FQGNSA. Deletions cut 4 bases from V and 5 bases from J, with 16 bases between. The CDR3 region is CASSSRLGLGDTQYF. The CDR3 DNA sequence: TGTGCCAGCAGCTCCAGGTTGGGCTTAGGAGATACGCAGTATTTT.

A remark on this clonotype: A read error may be the cause here, since a much bigger clone is one base away. The chain has TRBV7-2 and TRBJ1-2; 7 bases align to TRBD1. The CDR3 length is 15 residues. Per germline, CDR1 SGHTA and CDR2 FQGNSA. The CDR3 region is CARSSIRQGHYGYTF. Here the CDR3 DNA reads TGTGCCAGAAGCTCCATTCGACAGGGACACTATGGCTACACCTTC.

V and J are TRBV2 and TRBJ2-1; D not resolved. V dropped 3 bases and J dropped 5 bases, with 2 bases sitting between them. The CDR3 consists of 11 residues. Germline CDR1 and CDR2: SNHLY and FYNNEI. The CDR3 sequence is CASSDDNEQFF. The DNA for the CDR3 is TGTGCCAGCAGTGACGACAATGAGCAGTTCTTC.

The chain couples TRBV7-8 to TRBJ2-1; 10 bases match TRBD2. This CDR3 has 17 amino acids. V shed 5 bases and J 0 bases; nucleotides not matched to a gene: 7. From germline, CDR1 is SGHVS and CDR2 FQNEAQ. CDR3 DNA: TGTGCCAGCAGCGCATGGGCTAGCGGGAGCTCCTACAATGAGCAGTTCTTC. Protein: CASSAWASGSSYNEQFF. Full variable domain (rest looked up from reference TRBV7-8 and TRBJ2-1): GAGVSQSPRYKVAKRGQDVALRCDPISGHVSLFWYQQALGQGPEFLTYFQNEAQLDKSGLPSDRFFAERPEGSVSTLKIQRTQQEDSAVYLCASSAWASGSSYNEQFFGPGTRLTVL.

This clonotype occurred many times. V and J are TRBV6-5 and TRBJ2-7, with D perhaps TRBD2 (6 bases). The CDR3 has 13 residues. The germline V gene has CDR1 MNHEY and CDR2 SVGAGI. V shed 6 bases and J shed 5 bases, with 14 bases lying between them. The CDR3 is CASSPLGRNEQYF. The CDR3 DNA sequence: TGTGCCAGCAGCCCTTTAGGGAGGAACGAGCAGTACTTC.

This chain joins TRBV20-1 and TRBJ1-1; TRBD1 might be the D (5 bases). There are 14 residues in the CDR3. The germline V gene has CDR1 DFQATT and CDR2 SNEGSKA (reference sequence). The germline V and J ends were trimmed by 4 bases and 0 bases, with 12 bases remaining between them. The CDR3 nucleotides are TGCAGTGCTATTAAGGGGTTACTGAACACTGAAGCTTTCTTT. This codes for CSAIKGLLNTEAFF.

The chain couples TRBV5-6 to TRBJ2-3; 7 bases fit TRBD1. V lost 2 bases to trimming and J lost 6 bases; unmatched junction nucleotides: 6. Germline assignment: CDR1 SGHDT and CDR2 YYEEEE. This CDR3 region has 14 residues. CDR3 in DNA: TGTGCCAGCAGCTTTCGGCAGGGGGTTGATACGCAGTATTTT. Protein product: CASSFRQGVDTQYF.